This T cell receptor beta chain came from a study of blood T cells in healthy people across ages. Overall study results and limits: Significant beta diversity loss was already apparent by age approximately 38, declining roughly linearly.

Next came a second PCR, run for roughly 6 to 11 cycles, which used a sample-barcoded 5' primer along with a J-beta primer mix. In TCRdb, the 5' RACE reads were re-called with MiXCR into one record per CDR3 protein. The sample lists roughly 1.4 million distinct CDR3 sequences, roughly 64% occurring once. CDR3 length: 13 amino acids. Germline CDR1 is ENHRY and CDR2 is SYGVKD. Trimming took 6 bases from V and 8 from J; bases not matched to a gene: 4. Per sample, a minimum of 6 million PBMCs were isolated. In regard to this clonotype: Its antigen remains unidentified.

The material sequenced was blood. This clonotype was sampled from a man aged 18 to 35 in good health. The V call is TRBV10-3, the J call TRBJ2-1; 10 bases fit TRBD1. DNA of the CDR3: TGTGCCATCAGGGGGACAGGGGACCATGAGCAGTTCTTC. It encodes CAIRGTGDHEQFF.